This T cell receptor beta chain was retrieved from a study of CD8 T cell repertoires and HIV-1 epitope variants. On this clone: Its cognate antigen is unknown.

Produced via immunoSEQ multiplex PCR; TCRdb's table is partial and in-frame only. This table holds over 5,000 clones, around 66% found once. The receptor's source is a male donor with HIV. Material for sequencing was cultured CD8+ T cells derived from PBMCs.

For the CDR3, the DNA is TGTGCCAGCAGCTTTCCGGACAGGGGAACTGAAGCTTTCTTT. It codes for CASSFPDRGTEAFF. The chain joins TRBV7-9 to TRBJ1-1; 9 bases match TRBD1. The CDR3 length is 14 residues. The V gene end was trimmed by 3 bases and the J gene end by 5 bases; junction bases not matched to a gene: 4. The V gene's germline CDR1 is SEHNR and CDR2 FQNEAQ (reference sequence). Drawing the rest from reference TRBV7-9 and TRBJ1-1, the complete variable domain is DTGVSQNPRHKITKRGQNVTFRCDPISEHNRLYWYRQTLGQGPEFLTYFQNEAQLEKSRLLSDRFSAERPKGSFSTLEIQRTEQGDSAMYLCASSFPDRGTEAFFGQGTRLTVV.